One sample yielded the 22 T cell receptor beta chains listed below, sequenced in a study of T-cell memory formation after mild COVID-19. Each CDR3 protein gets one entry after TCRdb re-called the 5' RACE reads with MiXCR. Here the sample spans fewer than 150,000 distinct CDR3 sequences, 22% being singletons. Sequenced input: PBMCs or a T cell subset sorted from them (not recorded which). These receptors were obtained from a man between 18 and 29 years old who had mild COVID-19 (a few samples of this study predate the infection). Cell type and time point are not known.

This clonotype was observed a handful of times. The chain is built from TRBV7-2 and TRBJ1-3; maybe TRBD1 (6 bases). Per the germline V gene, CDR1 is SGHTA and CDR2 is FQGNSA. This CDR3 has 14 amino acids. V was shortened by 5 bases and J by 9 bases, with 17 bases between the two germline ends. The CDR3 region has the DNA TGTGCCAGCAGCCGGGACAAGCCTGTGCCCACCATATATTTT. Its protein is CASSRDKPVPTIYF. Full variable domain (rest looked up from reference TRBV7-2 and TRBJ1-3): GAGVSQSPSNKVTEKGKDVELRCDPISGHTALYWYRQSLGQGLEFLIYFQGNSAPDKSGLPSDRFSAERTGGSVSTLTIQRTQQEDSAVYLCASSRDKPVPTIYFGEGSWLTVV.

V gene TRBV4-3 combines with J gene TRBJ2-2, with TRBD2 identical over 8 bases. The CDR3 contains 15 residues. CDR1 and CDR2 from the germline V gene are LGHNA and YSLEER. Trimming at V came to 6 bases and at J to 4 bases, leaving 7 bases not matched to a gene. The CDR3 sequence: CASRSSGRSTGELFF. In nucleotides, the CDR3 is TGCGCCAGCAGGTCTAGCGGGCGGAGCACCGGGGAGCTGTTTTTT.

The rearrangement joins TRBV6-6 to TRBJ1-2; no clear D gene. Germline CDR1 reads MNHNY; CDR2 reads SVGAGI (reference sequence). V lost 2 bases and J lost 3, with 13 bases in between. The CDR3 length is 15 residues. The CDR3: CASSYGRLEHYGYTF. CDR3 bases: TGTGCCAGCAGTTACGGACGGCTTGAGCACTATGGCTACACCTTC.

The chain has TRBV3-1 and TRBJ2-7, with D maybe TRBD1 (6 bases). The CDR3 sequence is 14 residues long. Trimming pared 1 base from V and 7 bases from J, leaving 14 bases between. CDR1 and CDR2 (germline): LGHDT, YNNKEL (reference sequence). CDR3 DNA: TGTGCCAGCAGCCAAGCCCAGGGGCGCGGGGAGCAGTACTTC. It encodes CASSQAQGRGEQYF.

This clonotype showed up just a few times. The genes are TRBV11-2 and TRBJ2-5; TRBD1 or TRBD2 may be the D gene (6 bases each). CDR3 length: 16 amino acids. V shed 1 base and J shed 3 bases, with 15 bases lying between them. CDR1 SGHAT and CDR2 FQNNGV come from the germline V gene. CDR3 DNA sequence: TGTGCCAGCAGCTTAGGTTGGGGGGCAGTTGAAGAGACCCAGTACTTC. Its protein is CASSLGWGAVEETQYF.

On this clonotype itself: One end of the junction is discordant with germline, which a read error may explain. The V and J genes are TRBV4-1 and TRBJ2-3, with 7 nucleotides matching TRBD1. CDR1 is MGHRA, CDR2 YSYEKL, per germline. The length of the CDR3 is 17 residues. The CDR3 DNA is TGCGCCAGCAGCCAGACAACAGGGGTTTTCGGCACAGATACGCATTATTTT. It translates to CASSQTTGVFGTDTHYF.

This clonotype was seen a handful of times. The rearrangement joins TRBV4-2 to TRBJ2-2; D assignment may be TRBD1 or TRBD2 (6 bases each). The CDR3 extends over 17 amino acids. Trimming took off 0 bases at V and 6 bases at J, with 17 bases between the two ends. Germline CDR1 and CDR2: LGHNA and YNFKEQ. The CDR3 protein is CASSQDPGGRVPGELFF. The CDR3 DNA is TGTGCCAGCAGCCAAGATCCCGGGGGCAGGGTTCCCGGGGAGCTGTTTTTT.

This clonotype was counted only a few times. The chain employs TRBV29-1 and TRBJ1-2; D call uncertain. The germline CDR1 and CDR2 sequences are SQVTM and ANQGSEA. V was trimmed by 3 bases and J by 5 bases, leaving 19 bases between them. There are 15 residues in the CDR3. The CDR3 bases are TGCAGCGTTGATGGTTATGGTACTATGGGATATGGCTACACCTTC. Its protein product is CSVDGYGTMGYGYTF.

The chain employs TRBV20-1 and TRBJ2-7; either TRBD1 or TRBD2 may fit D (5 bases each). Trimming removed 3 bases at V and 2 bases at J, with 11 bases between. CDR3 length: 13 amino acids. Germline loops: CDR1 DFQATT, CDR2 SNEGSKA (reference sequence). CDR3 coding DNA: TGCAGTGCTAGTGGGACGGAAACCTACGAGCAGTACTTC. It translates to CSASGTETYEQYF.

This clonotype was seen more than once but under ten times. The chain uses TRBV5-4 and TRBJ1-1, with D maybe TRBD1 (5 bases). V dropped 4 bases and J dropped 0 bases, with 16 bases sitting between them. This CDR3 is 16 amino acids long. CDR1 and CDR2 (germline): SGHNT, YYREEE (reference sequence). This CDR3 reads CASSRGPGNLNTEAFF. The CDR3 DNA reads TGTGCCAGCAGCCGGGGACCGGGGAATCTGAACACTGAAGCTTTCTTT. Variable domain in full (rest from reference TRBV5-4 and TRBJ1-1): ETGVTQSPTHLIKTRGQQVTLRCSSQSGHNTVSWYQQALGQGPQFIFQYYREEENGRGNFPPRFSGLQFPNYSSELNVNALELDDSALYLCASSRGPGNLNTEAFFGQGTRLTVV.

CDR3 in amino acids: CASSRGTGQGAYEQYF. CDR3 nucleotides: TGCGCCAGCAGCCGGGGTACGGGACAGGGAGCCTACGAGCAGTACTTC. This chain joins TRBV4-1 and TRBJ2-7, with TRBD1 identical over 9 bases. CDR3 length: 16 residues. CDR1 and CDR2 from the germline V gene are MGHRA and YSYEKL. With 4 bases clipped from V and 2 bases from J, the junction kept 9 bases outside the gene matches.

About this clonotype itself: A read error is likely, as this CDR3 ends without the conserved phenylalanine or tryptophan. Because the CDR3's place on the DNA is in doubt, the DNA is left out and the CDR3 is given as listed by TCRdb. This CDR3 reads CASSHPTAGGHHI. V usage is TRBV14 and J usage is TRBJ2-7; the table's D gene call, TRBD2, was not cross checked with the DNA. The germline V gene has CDR1 SGHDN and CDR2 FVKESK. Including both end residues, the CDR3 is 13 amino acids long.

V and J are TRBV4-1 and TRBJ1-5; TRBD1 is a possible D gene (5 bases). Between the trimmed V and J ends, which lost 4 bases and 1 base, there was a span of 11 bases. The CDR3 is 15 amino acids. Germline values: CDR1 MGHRA, CDR2 YSYEKL. The CDR3 region has the DNA TGCGCCAGCAGCCCCAGGGAGGGAAGCAATCAGCCCCAGCATTTT. Translated, it gives CASSPREGSNQPQHF.

The chain links TRBV5-1 to TRBJ2-3, with a weak D call TRBD2 (6 bases). The germline V gene encodes CDR1 SGHRS and CDR2 YFSETQ. Between the trimmed V and J ends, which lost 0 bases and 6 bases, there was a span of 14 bases. CDR3 length equals 15 residues. This CDR3 is CASSLGPELADTQYF. DNA for the CDR3: TGCGCCAGCAGCTTGGGTCCGGAACTAGCCGATACGCAGTATTTT. The full variable domain, completed using reference TRBV5-1 and TRBJ2-3, is KAGVTQTPRYLIKTRGQQVTLSCSPISGHRSVSWYQQTPGQGLQFLFEYFSETQRNKGNFPGRFSGRQFSNSRSEMNVSTLELGDSALYLCASSLGPELADTQYFGPGTRLTVL.

This clonotype showed up just a few times. The CDR3 DNA reads TGTGCCAGCAGCTTGGGGTATCGGGGCACAGCTTTCTTT. It translates to CASSLGYRGTAFF. The chain combines TRBV5-6 with TRBJ1-1; weak D call: TRBD1 (5 bases). The germline CDR1 and CDR2 sequences are SGHDT and YYEEEE. This CDR3 has 13 amino acids. V gave up 0 bases and J gave up 10 bases, with 13 bases separating them.

V usage is TRBV12-3 or TRBV12-4 and J usage is TRBJ2-1, with D possibly TRBD2 on 5 matching bases. Trimming pared 3 bases from V and 4 bases from J, leaving 10 bases between. This CDR3 is 14 amino acids long. CDR3: CASSFLAGYNEQFF. CDR3 DNA: TGTGCCAGCAGTTTTCTGGCGGGTTACAATGAGCAGTTCTTC.

This clonotype was seen a few times. The V call is TRBV10-3, the J call TRBJ2-1; the D is unclear. V was trimmed by 0 bases and J by 8 bases, leaving 2 bases between them. This CDR3 has 11 residues. CDR1 ENHRY and CDR2 SYGVKD come from the germline V gene. CDR3 protein: CAISESHEQFF. The CDR3 DNA follows: TGTGCCATCAGTGAGTCGCATGAGCAGTTCTTC.

This clonotype was recorded only once. CDR3 nucleotide sequence: TGTGCCAGCAGCAACCGGGAGGGTTACAATGAGCAGTTCTTC. Protein sequence: CASSNREGYNEQFF. The rearrangement uses TRBV12-3 or TRBV12-4 and TRBJ2-1; 8 nucleotides align to TRBD2. Trimming took 6 bases from V and 4 from J; bases not matched to a gene: 5. The CDR3 runs to 14 residues.

V and J are TRBV12-3 or TRBV12-4 and TRBJ2-2; D is unclear. This CDR3 is 14 amino acids long. Deletions cut 4 bases from V and 5 bases from J, with 11 bases between. The DNA for the CDR3 is TGTGCCAGCAGTTATTCTTGGGAAACCGGGGAGCTGTTTTTT. Its protein is CASSYSWETGELFF.

This clonotype was found a few times. J is TRBJ1-2 and V is TRBV2; a weak D match, TRBD1 (5 bases). The CDR3 sequence is 14 residues long. The germline V gene has CDR1 SNHLY and CDR2 FYNNEI. The V gene lost 8 bases and the J gene lost 5 bases, with 18 bases spanning the gap. CDR3: CASLVARGGYGYTF. The CDR3 DNA sequence: TGTGCCAGCCTCGTGGCCCGTGGGGGGTATGGCTACACCTTC.

This clonotype came up a few times. V is TRBV12-3 or TRBV12-4 and J is TRBJ2-5, with D perhaps matching TRBD1 (7 bases). V was pared by 5 bases and J by 5 bases, with 9 bases between. The CDR3 runs to 12 residues. CDR3 sequence: CASSAGGETQYF. In DNA form, the CDR3 reads TGTGCCAGCAGTGCAGGGGGGGAGACCCAGTACTTC.

This clonotype appeared a few times. The rearrangement uses TRBV6-2 or TRBV6-3 and TRBJ1-1; 9 nucleotides align to TRBD1. Germline CDR1 and CDR2: MNHEY and SVGEGT. The CDR3 is 12 amino acids. Unmatched junction bases numbered 4, after V lost 10 bases and J lost 4 bases. CDR3 DNA sequence: TGTGCCACTGGACAGGGGATCACTGAAGCTTTCTTT. It translates to CATGQGITEAFF.